This T cell receptor beta chain was recovered during a study of T cells in Graves' hyperthyroidism and ophthalmopathy. Across the study: Peripheral blood sampling occurred at initial diagnosis, before any treatment. The study's findings and limits: Expanded thyroid clonotypes (above 0.001) were mostly also found in blood.

What was amplified from RNA transcripts were TCR beta CDR3 regions. With the HTBI primer set, the TCR CDR3 went through a first round of RT-PCR. TCRdb ran MiXCR on the multiplex PCR reads and lists one entry per CDR3 protein. The sample has about 610,000 distinct CDR3 sequences, around 15% seen once. The table lists this clonotype with many counts. As yet, its antigen is unknown. The study left out patients who had uncontrolled infection, other autoimmune disease, pregnancy or lactation. This CDR3 has 13 residues. CDR1 LNHDA and CDR2 SQIVND come from the germline V gene (reference sequence). V shed 11 bases and J shed 0 bases, with 10 bases lying between them.

This sequence was found in a woman aged 40 to 50 with Graves' ophthalmopathy. This chain uses TRBV19 with TRBJ2-2; D is uncertain. Sequenced input: blood. CDR3 residues: CAGRPANTGELFF. CDR3 nucleotide sequence: TGTGCCGGTCGGCCGGCGAACACCGGGGAGCTGTTTTTT.